This passage covers 8 T cell receptor beta chains from one sample sequenced in a study of shared clonotypes between healthy human individuals. TCRdb keeps only in-frame clones here, not all; method: immunoSEQ multiplex PCR. The sample carries about a million clones, 70% to 80% recorded once. Specimen: memory CD4+ T cells from PBMCs. The subset: CD45RA-negative fraction. The source is a young man in good health. Some clones in this sample may be carry-over from other donors' samples.

This clone was observed a handful of times. The chain recombines TRBV6-5 with TRBJ1-3; D perhaps matches TRBD1 (5 bases). In germline, CDR1 is MNHEY, CDR2 SVGAGI. There are 14 residues in the CDR3. V was pared by 4 bases and J by 4 bases, with 11 bases between. Written as DNA, the CDR3 is TGTGCCAGCAGTTTCCTCGGACAAGGAAACACCATATATTTT. This sequence encodes CASSFLGQGNTIYF.

This clone was seen more than once but under ten times. The chain links TRBV28 to TRBJ2-7; D might be TRBD1 or TRBD2, each matching 6 bases. This CDR3 has 15 amino acids. CDR1 is MDHEN and CDR2 is SYDVKM in the germline V gene. Trimming took off 3 bases at V and 1 base at J, with 13 bases between the two ends. The DNA for the CDR3 is TGTGCCAGCAGTTTGGGGGGCGCGGTTTCCTACGAGCAGTACTTC. Translating it yields CASSLGGAVSYEQYF.

The rearrangement joins TRBV7-2 to TRBJ2-1; no clear D. Trimming removed 5 bases from V and 2 bases from J, with 13 bases in between. This CDR3 has 15 residues. The germline gives CDR1 SGHTA, CDR2 FQGNSA. The DNA for the CDR3 is TGTGCCAGCAGCCGTGGCGGTGAGCCCTACAATGAGCAGTTCTTC. Translated: CASSRGGEPYNEQFF.

This clone was detected once. CDR3 sequence reads: CASSLAGNTGELFF. CDR3 DNA sequence: TGTGCCAGCAGCTTGGCCGGGAACACCGGGGAGCTGTTTTTT. The rearrangement links TRBV5-6 to TRBJ2-2; no firm D call. The CDR3 loop spans 14 amino acids. The V and J ends lost 0 bases and 1 base respectively, with 4 bases between them. Looked up from germline, CDR1 is SGHDT and CDR2 is YYEEEE.

Concerning this clone: Other DNA sequences in the same sample also yield this CDR3. The CDR3 sequence: CASSRGGATNEKLFF. In DNA form, the CDR3 reads TGTGCCAGCAGCAGGGGGGGAGCAACTAATGAAAAACTGTTTTTT. The chain couples TRBV9 to TRBJ1-4; tentatively, D is TRBD1 (6 bases). The CDR3 runs to 15 residues. Germline V gene lookup returns CDR1 SGDLS and CDR2 YYNGEE. The V and J ends lost 4 bases and 0 bases respectively, with 10 bases between them.

The CDR3 coding sequence is TGCGCCAGCAGCTTGGGAGATTTCTCCTACAATGAGCAGTTCTTC. Translated, it gives CASSLGDFSYNEQFF. J is TRBJ2-1 and V is TRBV5-1; no clear D. CDR1 is SGHRS, CDR2 YFSETQ, per germline. V shed 0 bases and J shed 0 bases, with 7 bases lying between them. The CDR3 contains 15 residues.

This clone was picked up one time. The chain carries TRBV7-9 and TRBJ2-5; D assignment may be TRBD1 or TRBD2 (5 bases each). The CDR3 has 14 residues. Looked up from germline, CDR1 is SEHNR and CDR2 is FQNEAQ (reference sequence). Trimming stripped 2 bases from V and 1 base from J, with 8 bases between. CDR3 bases: TGTGCCAGCAGCTTATACGGGGCCCAAGAGACCCAGTACTTC. Residues: CASSLYGAQETQYF.

This chain uses TRBV5-4 with TRBJ1-4; TRBD1 agrees at 10 bases. V was clipped by 1 base and J by 5 bases; unmatched bases: 8. This CDR3 comprises 17 residues. The V gene's germline CDR1 is SGHNT and CDR2 YYREEE (reference sequence). This CDR3 is CASSLTRDRGPNEKLFF. The CDR3 DNA sequence: TGTGCCAGCAGCTTGACCCGGGACAGGGGCCCGAATGAAAAACTGTTTTTT.